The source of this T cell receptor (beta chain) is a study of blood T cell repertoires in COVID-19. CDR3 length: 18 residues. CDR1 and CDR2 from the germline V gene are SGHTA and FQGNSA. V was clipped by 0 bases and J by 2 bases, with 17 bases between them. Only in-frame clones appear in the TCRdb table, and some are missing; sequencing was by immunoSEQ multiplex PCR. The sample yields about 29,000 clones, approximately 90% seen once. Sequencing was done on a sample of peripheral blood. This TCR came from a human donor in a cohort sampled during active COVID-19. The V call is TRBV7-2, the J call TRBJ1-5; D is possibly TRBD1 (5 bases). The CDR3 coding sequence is TGTGCCAGCAGCTTAGCGGGGCGTGGTTCGTGGGGCAATCAGCCCCAGCATTTT. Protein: CASSLAGRGSWGNQPQHF.